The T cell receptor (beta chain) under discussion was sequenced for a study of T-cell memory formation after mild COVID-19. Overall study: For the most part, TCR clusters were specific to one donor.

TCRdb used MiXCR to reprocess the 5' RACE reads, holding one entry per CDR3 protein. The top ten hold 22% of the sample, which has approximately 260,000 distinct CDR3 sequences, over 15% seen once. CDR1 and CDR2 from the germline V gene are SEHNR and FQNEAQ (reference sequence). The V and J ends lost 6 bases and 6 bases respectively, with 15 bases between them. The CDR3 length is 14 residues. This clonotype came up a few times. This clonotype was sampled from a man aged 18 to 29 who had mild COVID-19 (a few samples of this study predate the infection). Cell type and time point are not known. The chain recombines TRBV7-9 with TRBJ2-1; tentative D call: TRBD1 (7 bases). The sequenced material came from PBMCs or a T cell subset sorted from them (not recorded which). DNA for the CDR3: TGTGCCAGCAGTTTCGGACAGGAGGGCAATGAGCAGTTCTTC. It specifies CASSFGQEGNEQFF.